The 24 T cell receptor beta chains below were found in one sample sequenced in a study of blood T cell repertoires in COVID-19. Clones were read by immunoSEQ multiplex PCR, and TCRdb kept only the in-frame ones, dropping some. The sample holds approximately 200,000 clones; around 89% are singletons and the top ten take less than 2%. The material sequenced was peripheral blood. The receptors come from a man in his sixties or seventies with acute or convalescent COVID-19.

Here the CDR3 reads CASSQGLATYEQYF. The DNA of the CDR3 is TGCGCCAGCAGCCAAGGGCTAGCGACATACGAGCAGTACTTC. The chain employs TRBV4-1 and TRBJ2-7, with a possible D match to TRBD2 (6 bases). This CDR3 comprises 14 residues. The V gene lost 1 base and the J gene lost 4 bases, with 11 bases spanning the gap. Germline CDR1 and CDR2: MGHRA and YSYEKL.

The gene calls are TRBV24-1 and TRBJ2-5, with a possible D match to TRBD1 (6 bases). This CDR3 contains 15 residues. Trimming pared 3 bases from V and 4 bases from J, leaving 14 bases between. Germline CDR1 and CDR2: KGHDR and SFDVKD. The CDR3 sequence is CATSDDDRWGETQYF. DNA for the CDR3: TGTGCCACCAGTGATGACGACAGGTGGGGAGAGACCCAGTACTTC.

The genes are TRBV7-2 and TRBJ2-7; tentatively, D is TRBD1 (7 bases). V lost 3 bases and J 3 bases, leaving 15 bases between the germline ends. This CDR3 comprises 15 residues. From germline, CDR1 is SGHTA and CDR2 FQGNSA. The CDR3 sequence is CASSFQGGKNYEQYF. Here the CDR3 DNA reads TGTGCCAGCAGCTTTCAGGGGGGCAAGAACTACGAGCAGTACTTC.

The chain links TRBV2 to TRBJ1-2, with 7 bases fitting TRBD1. The CDR3 contains 14 residues. V dropped 6 bases and J dropped 4; count of bases not matched to a gene: 8. CDR1 and CDR2 from the germline V gene are SNHLY and FYNNEI. In nucleotides, the CDR3 is TGTGCCAGCAGAAGGACAGGAGGCCCCTATGGCTACACCTTC. The encoded protein is CASRRTGGPYGYTF.

V and J are TRBV7-2 and TRBJ2-3; 12 bases agree with TRBD2. The CDR3 is made up of 17 amino acids. The junction had 14 bases not matched to a gene; V was cut back by 5 bases and J by 8 bases. Germline CDR1 and CDR2: SGHTA and FQGNSA. CDR3 region: CASSTLAGGSGEGTQYF. The CDR3 bases are TGTGCCAGCAGCACACTAGCGGGAGGTTCTGGAGAGGGTACGCAGTATTTT.

V usage is TRBV30 and J usage is TRBJ2-7; perhaps TRBD1 as D (6 bases). The CDR3 is made up of 12 amino acids. Trimming shortened V by 2 bases and J by 4 bases, and 9 bases separated the two germline ends. The V gene's germline CDR1 is GTSNPN and CDR2 SVGIG (reference sequence). The CDR3 loop is CAWSNRGYEQYF. The CDR3 bases are TGTGCCTGGAGTAATAGGGGGTACGAGCAGTACTTC.

The chain carries TRBV7-9 and TRBJ2-7; D is ambiguous. Trimming took 4 bases from V and 10 from J, leaving 14 bases between them. The germline V gene encodes CDR1 SEHNR and CDR2 FQNEAQ (reference sequence). The CDR3 has 12 residues. CDR3 coding DNA: TGTGCCAGCAGCTCTCTCGAATCAGTCCAGTACTTC. Its protein is CASSSLESVQYF.

The V call is TRBV5-6, the J call TRBJ1-5; D call uncertain. Germline-derived CDR1 and CDR2 are SGHDT and YYEEEE. The CDR3 consists of 15 residues. Trimming left V 0 bases short and J 0 bases short, with 7 bases between. The CDR3, as DNA: TGTGCCAGCAGCTTGGGCAGGTATAGCAATCAGCCCCAGCATTTT. It codes for CASSLGRYSNQPQHF.

The chain recombines TRBV27 with TRBJ2-6; D is unclear. V shed 2 bases and J shed 0 bases, with 8 bases lying between them. From germline, CDR1 is MNHEY and CDR2 SMNVEV (reference sequence). The CDR3 consists of 16 residues. This CDR3 is CASSLRLSSGANVLTF. CDR3 in DNA: TGTGCCAGCAGTTTAAGACTGAGCTCTGGGGCCAACGTCCTGACTTTC. Complete variable domain (other parts from reference TRBV27 and TRBJ2-6): EAQVTQNPRYLITVTGKKLTVTCSQNMNHEYMSWYRQDPGLGLRQIYYSMNVEVTDKGDVPEGYKVSRKEKRNFPLILESPSPNQTSLYFCASSLRLSSGANVLTFGAGSRLTVL.

The V and J genes are TRBV10-3 and TRBJ2-1; D gene ambiguous. Trimming pared 0 bases from V and 9 bases from J, leaving 3 bases between. CDR1 is ENHRY and CDR2 is SYGVKD in the germline V gene. The CDR3 loop spans 11 amino acids. CDR3 nucleotide sequence: TGTGCCATCAGTGAGTCTATTGAGCAGTTCTTC. Encoded protein: CAISESIEQFF.

This rearrangement joins TRBV2 to TRBJ1-2; D uncertain. Germline-derived CDR1 and CDR2 are SNHLY and FYNNEI. V was pared by 2 bases and J by 1 base, with 11 bases between. The CDR3 consists of 15 residues. The CDR3 DNA reads TGTGCCAGCAGTGAATTCGCGGGTCTTAACTATGGCTACACCTTC. Amino acids: CASSEFAGLNYGYTF.

The chain couples TRBV19 to TRBJ2-2, with D possibly TRBD1 on 6 matching bases. Trimming shortened V by 4 bases and J by 8 bases, and 17 bases separated the two germline ends. CDR1 and CDR2 from the germline V gene are LNHDA and SQIVND (reference sequence). The length of the CDR3 is 15 residues. DNA for the CDR3: TGTGCCAGTAGTACGTGGGACACTAGGACAGGGGAGCTGTTTTTT. It specifies CASSTWDTRTGELFF.

A note on this clone: An end of the junction does not agree with germline; a read error may underlie this. The chain couples TRBV5-5 to TRBJ2-6; maybe TRBD2 (8 bases). This CDR3 is 17 amino acids long. Germline-derived CDR1 and CDR2 are SGHKS and YYEKEE (reference sequence). Written as DNA, the CDR3 is TGTGCCAGCAGCTTGTCACTCGACAGGGCGGGGGGCAACGTCCTGACTTTC. It yields the protein CASSLSLDRAGGNVLTF.

The chain employs TRBV19 and TRBJ2-2, with 12 bases that match TRBD2. The V gene end was trimmed by 5 bases and the J gene end by 10 bases; junction bases not matched to a gene: 8. The CDR3 spans 15 residues. Germline V gene sequence: CDR1 LNHDA, CDR2 SQIVND (reference sequence). The CDR3 DNA is TGTGCCAGTAGTTCTCTAGCGGGAGGGCCGGTGGAGCTGTTTTTT. Its protein is CASSSLAGGPVELFF.

This chain connects TRBV19 to TRBJ1-2; 7 bases align to TRBD1. The CDR3 has 14 amino acids. CDR1 LNHDA and CDR2 SQIVND come from the germline V gene (reference sequence). J was trimmed by 2 bases and V by 7 bases; bases with no gene match: 7. CDR3 nucleotides: TGTGCCAGTACCCGACAGGGTAACAACTATGGCTACACCTTC. Protein sequence: CASTRQGNNYGYTF.

In this sample, this clone turned up a few times. The gene calls are TRBV11-2 and TRBJ2-1; a possible D gene is TRBD1 (5 bases). CDR1 SGHAT and CDR2 FQNNGV come from the germline V gene. The V gene lost 6 bases and the J gene lost 1 base, with 16 bases spanning the gap. The CDR3 contains 16 residues. Here the CDR3 DNA reads TGTGCCAGCAGACTCTGGGGCAGAAGATCCTACAATGAGCAGTTCTTC. Translating gives CASRLWGRRSYNEQFF.

This clone was observed a few times. DNA of the CDR3: TGTGCCAGCAGTTCGACAGGGGTGGGAAACACCATATATTTT. It codes for CASSSTGVGNTIYF. The chain uses TRBV27 and TRBJ1-3; 8 positions agree with TRBD1. CDR3 length: 14 amino acids. Trimming took 4 bases from V and 4 from J; bases not matched to a gene: 3. Germline lookup yields CDR1 MNHEY and CDR2 SMNVEV (reference sequence).

This clone appeared a single time. J is TRBJ1-3 and V is TRBV3-1 (or the pseudogene TRBV3-2); TRBD1 matches at 8 bases. The CDR3 totals 14 residues. The trim removed 6 bases at V and 5 bases at J, leaving 6 bases unmatched. The germline V gene encodes CDR1 LGHDT and CDR2 YNNKEL (reference sequence). The DNA of the CDR3 is TGTGCCAGCAGAGAAGCAGGGGGCCGAAACACCATATATTTT. This encodes CASREAGGRNTIYF.

V usage is TRBV18 and J usage is TRBJ1-1; D perhaps matches TRBD1 (5 bases). Trimming removed 5 bases from V and 1 base from J, with 8 bases in between. The length of the CDR3 is 13 residues. From germline, CDR1 is KGHSH and CDR2 LQKENI. The DNA of the CDR3 is TGTGCCAGCTCAGCGGGGCGGAACACTGAAGCTTTCTTT. It encodes CASSAGRNTEAFF.

This chain connects TRBV5-4 to TRBJ2-1, with 9 bases fitting TRBD1. The V segment lost 3 bases and the J segment 5 bases; nucleotides outside the gene matches: 9. The CDR3 is 16 amino acids. From germline, CDR1 is SGHNT and CDR2 YYREEE (reference sequence). CDR3 loop: CASSSGAGQGHNEQFF. The CDR3 DNA sequence: TGTGCCAGCAGCTCGGGGGCGGGACAGGGTCACAATGAGCAGTTCTTC.

V and J are TRBV10-3 and TRBJ2-7; 10 bases match TRBD1. The J segment lost 6 bases and the V segment lost 4 bases, leaving 9 bases of the junction unmatched. This CDR3 has 15 residues. Per the germline V gene, CDR1 is ENHRY and CDR2 is SYGVKD. CDR3 sequence: CAISVPGTGVSEQYF. CDR3 nucleotides: TGTGCCATCAGTGTACCCGGGACAGGGGTCTCCGAGCAGTACTTC.

V is TRBV11-1 and J is TRBJ2-1, with D maybe TRBD2 (5 bases). Germline V gives CDR1 SGHAT, CDR2 FQDESV (reference sequence). Trimming took off 5 bases at V and 5 bases at J, with 13 bases between the two ends. The CDR3 loop spans 14 amino acids. The CDR3 reads CASSVPGSNNEQFF. The CDR3 DNA sequence: TGTGCCAGCAGCGTCCCGGGATCAAACAATGAGCAGTTCTTC.

The chain uses TRBV5-1 and TRBJ2-4; D possibly corresponds to TRBD1 (5 bases). Trimming took off 2 bases at V and 4 bases at J, with 10 bases between the two ends. The CDR3 loop spans 14 amino acids. Germline CDR1 SGHRS, CDR2 YFSETQ. The CDR3 here is CASSFGQDKNIQYF. The CDR3 coding sequence is TGCGCCAGCAGCTTTGGACAAGATAAAAACATTCAGTACTTC. Full variable domain (rest looked up from reference TRBV5-1 and TRBJ2-4): KAGVTQTPRYLIKTRGQQVTLSCSPISGHRSVSWYQQTPGQGLQFLFEYFSETQRNKGNFPGRFSGRQFSNSRSEMNVSTLELGDSALYLCASSFGQDKNIQYFGAGTRLSVL.

The chain couples TRBV7-2 to TRBJ2-3, with a weak D call TRBD2 (5 bases). Trimming left V 1 base short and J 3 bases short, with 14 bases between. Germline values: CDR1 SGHTA, CDR2 FQGNSA. The CDR3 contains 16 residues. The CDR3 is CASSLGLAERTDTQYF. The CDR3 DNA sequence: TGTGCCAGCAGCTTAGGGCTAGCAGAAAGGACAGATACGCAGTATTTT.